This paragraph reports one T cell receptor beta chain. The sample comes from a study of blood T cell repertoires in COVID-19. Trimming removed 0 bases from V and 0 bases from J, with 8 bases in between. Germline V lookup: CDR1 SGHTA, CDR2 FQGNSA. The CDR3 is 15 residues long. Measured with immunoSEQ multiplex PCR; TCRdb has only the in-frame clones, and not every one. This table holds 100,000 to 150,000 clones, approximately 81% found once. The rearrangement uses TRBV7-2 and TRBJ1-1; perhaps TRBD1 as D (5 bases). The TCR was taken from a man between 40 and 49 years old with active or convalescent COVID-19. Sequencing was performed on peripheral blood. CDR3 nucleotides: TGTGCCAGCAGCTTAGCGTGGGGGGTGAACACTGAAGCTTTCTTT. This sequence encodes CASSLAWGVNTEAFF.